The 28 T cell receptor beta chains in this list originate from one sample, sequenced in a study of T cells in Graves' hyperthyroidism and ophthalmopathy. RNA transcripts served as the template for amplifying TCR beta CDR3 regions. The study used the HTBI primer set for a first-round RT-PCR of the TCR CDR3. One entry per CDR3 protein results from TCRdb running MiXCR on the multiplex PCR reads. The table has about 290,000 distinct CDR3 sequences, around 15% seen once. Sample: blood. All receptors derive from a woman in her 40s with Graves' hyperthyroidism.

This clonotype was found a few times. The CDR3 does not end in the conserved phenylalanine or tryptophan, so this is likely a read error. This chain joins TRBV27 and TRBJ2-7, with D possibly TRBD1 on 6 matching bases. CDR1 and CDR2 from the germline V gene are MNHEY and SMNVEV (reference sequence). Trimming pared 6 bases from V and 4 bases from J, leaving 16 bases between. CDR3 length: 14 amino acids. The CDR3: CASSPTTGGYEQYS. The CDR3 region has the DNA TGTGCCAGCAGCCCGACGACAGGCGGGTACGAGCAGTACTCC.

This clonotype occurred many times. The chain recombines TRBV2 with TRBJ2-2, with D uncertain. The CDR3 has 16 amino acids. Between the trimmed V and J ends, which lost 2 bases and 1 base, there was a span of 11 bases. The germline V gene encodes CDR1 SNHLY and CDR2 FYNNEI. CDR3 amino acids: CASSESNPLNTGELFF. CDR3 coding DNA: TGTGCCAGCAGTGAAAGTAATCCGCTGAACACCGGGGAGCTGTTTTTT.

On this clonotype itself: This may be a read error: a much more frequent sequence differs by one nucleotide. This CDR3 fails to terminate in the conserved phenylalanine or tryptophan, so it likely reflects a read error. J is TRBJ1-1 and V is TRBV6-6; unclear D gene. V lost 0 bases and J lost 5, with 7 bases in between. The CDR3 loop spans 13 amino acids. The germline gives CDR1 MNHNY, CDR2 SVGAGI (reference sequence). The CDR3 reads CASSYSRETEAFL. Here the CDR3 DNA reads TGTGCCAGCAGTTACTCAAGGGAAACTGAAGCTTTCCTT.

This clonotype was observed many times. V is TRBV15 and J is TRBJ2-5; D tentatively reads TRBD1 or TRBD2 (5 bases each). Per germline, CDR1 LNHNV and CDR2 YYDKDF (reference sequence). This CDR3 has 14 residues. Between the trimmed V and J ends, which lost 3 bases and 2 bases, there was a span of 10 bases. This chain's CDR3 is CATSSPGPQETQYF. CDR3 nucleotide sequence: TGTGCCACCAGCAGTCCGGGACCTCAAGAGACCCAGTACTTC.

The table lists this clonotype with many counts. The chain links TRBV2 to TRBJ1-1; D not resolved. Germline CDR1 is SNHLY and CDR2 is FYNNEI. Trimming removed 6 bases at V and 2 bases at J, with 10 bases between. CDR3 length equals 13 residues. The CDR3 nucleotides read TGTGCCAGCAGCGAAAATTTCAACACTGAAGCTTTCTTT. Translating gives CASSENFNTEAFF.

This clonotype was found a few times. The chain recombines TRBV10-3 with TRBJ2-7; a possible D gene is TRBD2 (5 bases). The CDR3 contains 12 residues. The germline CDR1 and CDR2 sequences are ENHRY and SYGVKD. V was cut by 7 bases and J by 2 bases, with 9 bases left in between. Here the CDR3 reads CAIKSGTYEQYF. The CDR3 DNA sequence: TGTGCCATCAAAAGCGGTACCTACGAGCAGTACTTC.

The V gene is TRBV20-1, the J gene TRBJ1-4; the D gene is possibly TRBD1 (5 bases). This CDR3 has 16 amino acids. The V and J ends lost 3 bases and 8 bases respectively, with 22 bases between them. The germline gives CDR1 DFQATT, CDR2 SNEGSKA (reference sequence). CDR3 DNA sequence: TGCAGTGCTAGCGGGTTGGTTGAGGGGATTGGCGAAAAACTGTTTTTT. This translates into CSASGLVEGIGEKLFF.

This clonotype has a count of ten or more. The V and J genes are TRBV15 and TRBJ1-5, with 8 nucleotides matching TRBD1. Germline V gives CDR1 LNHNV, CDR2 YYDKDF (reference sequence). V trimming: 2 bases; J trimming: 9 bases; junction bases outside the gene matches: 6. The CDR3 has 14 residues. In nucleotides, the CDR3 is TGTGCCACCAGCAGAACAGGGGGGGATTCGCCCCAGCATTTT. Translated, it gives CATSRTGGDSPQHF.

The J gene is TRBJ2-7, the V gene TRBV11-2; the D gene is possibly TRBD1 (6 bases). The CDR3 totals 13 residues. V was shortened by 4 bases and J by 6 bases, with 13 bases between the two germline ends. Germline CDR1 SGHAT, CDR2 FQNNGV. CDR3 in DNA: TGTGCCAGCAGCTACACAGGGCCGGCCGAGCAGTACTTC. The encoded protein is CASSYTGPAEQYF.

On this clonotype itself: The germline gene is not matched at one end of the junction; a read error may be the cause. The V and J genes are TRBV7-9 and TRBJ2-1; 10 bases are a match to TRBD2. This CDR3 has 15 residues. Germline CDR1 reads SEHNR; CDR2 reads FQNEAQ (reference sequence). CDR3 residues: CASSSSGGDYSEQFF. In nucleotides, the CDR3 is TGTGCCAGCAGCTCGAGCGGGGGGGACTACAGTGAGCAGTTCTTC.

V usage is TRBV7-9 and J usage is TRBJ2-7, with a tentative D call TRBD1 (5 bases). Germline V gene sequence: CDR1 SEHNR, CDR2 FQNEAQ (reference sequence). The CDR3 length is 14 residues. Written as DNA, the CDR3 is TGTGCGACACGAAGCAAGGGGATCGCATACGAGCAGTACTTC. Protein product: CATRSKGIAYEQYF.

There are many counts of this clonotype. The rearrangement links TRBV2 to TRBJ2-6; D gene uncertain. The germline V gene encodes CDR1 SNHLY and CDR2 FYNNEI. The V end was cut by 8 bases, the J end by 2 bases, with 10 bases between. CDR3 length: 14 amino acids. CDR3 loop: CASSQAAGANVLTF. In nucleotides, the CDR3 is TGTGCCAGCTCTCAGGCGGCTGGGGCCAACGTCCTGACTTTC.

This clonotype came up many times. V usage is TRBV12-3 or TRBV12-4 and J usage is TRBJ1-1, with D hard to call. V was trimmed by 3 bases and J by 0 bases, leaving 8 bases between them. The CDR3 length is 14 residues. Here the CDR3 DNA reads TGTGCCAGCAGTTTCGCAGAGATGAACACTGAAGCTTTCTTT. Its translation: CASSFAEMNTEAFF.

This clonotype was counted many times. The rearrangement joins TRBV9 to TRBJ2-1, with 12 bases that match TRBD2. The V gene end was trimmed by 4 bases and the J gene end by 5 bases; junction bases not matched to a gene: 16. This CDR3 comprises 19 residues. Looked up from germline, CDR1 is SGDLS and CDR2 is YYNGEE. CDR3 nucleotides: TGTGCCAGCAGCCCCAAGACTAGCGGGAGTTCGGCGGAGAACAATGAGCAGTTCTTC. Its translation: CASSPKTSGSSAENNEQFF.

This clonotype was seen repeatedly, ten times or more. The chain uses TRBV20-1 and TRBJ1-6; TRBD1 might be the D (6 bases). This CDR3 region has 14 residues. Germline CDR1 reads DFQATT; CDR2 reads SNEGSKA (reference sequence). V was trimmed by 5 bases and J by 6 bases, leaving 14 bases between them. CDR3 nucleotides: TGCAGTGCTGTCGACAGGTTAGGTAATTCACCCCTCCACTTT. This gives the protein CSAVDRLGNSPLHF.

This clonotype was detected many times. The chain is built from TRBV5-1 and TRBJ2-7; D tentatively fits TRBD1 or TRBD2 (5 bases each). The CDR3 has 15 residues. Germline CDR1 reads SGHRS; CDR2 reads YFSETQ. V lost 4 bases and J 0 bases, leaving 14 bases between the germline ends. Here the CDR3 reads CASSRSPGSSYEQYF. In DNA, the CDR3 is TGCGCCAGCAGCCGATCCCCAGGGAGCTCCTACGAGCAGTACTTC.

In its sample, this clonotype was seen many times. V gene TRBV28 combines with J gene TRBJ2-3; TRBD2 might be the D (5 bases). V was pared by 0 bases and J by 6 bases, with 13 bases between. Per germline, CDR1 MDHEN and CDR2 SYDVKM. The CDR3 is 15 residues long. CDR3 sequence: CASSLWAEGSDTQYF. The CDR3 DNA sequence: TGTGCCAGCAGTTTATGGGCAGAGGGTTCTGATACGCAGTATTTT.

This clonotype has a count of ten or more. The chain links TRBV28 to TRBJ2-5, with D hard to call. V lost 6 bases to trimming and J lost 1 base, with 15 bases between them. CDR1 and CDR2 (germline): MDHEN, SYDVKM. CDR3 length: 15 amino acids. CDR3 in DNA: TGTGCCAGCAGGGAAGCAAGCTCTGTCCAAGAGACCCAGTACTTC. Protein product: CASREASSVQETQYF.

The genes are TRBV20-1 and TRBJ2-1; 13 bases are a match to TRBD2. The CDR3 extends over 16 amino acids. Germline V lookup: CDR1 DFQATT, CDR2 SNEGSKA (reference sequence). The V and J ends lost 0 bases and 7 bases, in that order; junction bases with no gene match: 6. CDR3 amino acids: CSARDGLAGVRNEQFF. The DNA for the CDR3 is TGCAGTGCTAGAGATGGACTAGCGGGAGTAAGGAATGAGCAGTTCTTC.

This clonotype was counted between two and nine times. V is TRBV18 and J is TRBJ1-5; D remains ambiguous. The CDR3 sequence is 15 residues long. V was pared by 0 bases and J by 3 bases, with 9 bases between. The germline V gene has CDR1 KGHSH and CDR2 LQKENI. CDR3 in DNA: TGTGCCAGCTCACCACCGGGAAAGACCAATCAGCCCCAGCATTTT. Amino acid sequence: CASSPPGKTNQPQHF.

This clonotype showed up many times. The gene calls are TRBV5-8 and TRBJ2-3; D perhaps matches TRBD2 (5 bases). V lost 6 bases, J lost 2 bases, and 19 bases lay in between. From germline, CDR1 is SGHTS and CDR2 YDEGEE. The CDR3 has 16 residues. The CDR3 region has the DNA TGTGCCAGCAACCCCTTTTTGAGGGTGACCACAGATACGCAGTATTTT. Protein sequence: CASNPFLRVTTDTQYF.

This chain uses TRBV20-1 with TRBJ1-5; D is possibly TRBD1 (5 bases). V was cut by 4 bases and J by 0 bases, with 7 bases left in between. This CDR3 spans 13 amino acids. The V gene's germline CDR1 is DFQATT and CDR2 SNEGSKA (reference sequence). The CDR3 DNA reads as TGCAGTGCTACAGGGCATAGCAATCAGCCCCAGCATTTT. It encodes CSATGHSNQPQHF.

V and J are TRBV14 and TRBJ2-5; 7 bases line up with TRBD2. This CDR3 is 17 amino acids long. Germline V gene sequence: CDR1 SGHDN, CDR2 FVKESK. The trim removed 0 bases at V and 2 bases at J, leaving 9 bases unmatched. DNA of the CDR3: TGTGCCAGCAGCCAAGAGGCTAGACTAGCTAGTCAAGAGACCCAGTACTTC. Translating it yields CASSQEARLASQETQYF.

This clonotype was counted at least ten times. The chain links TRBV20-1 to TRBJ1-5, with 12 nucleotides matching TRBD1. Germline V CDR1 and CDR2: DFQATT, SNEGSKA (reference sequence). The CDR3 runs to 14 residues. V trimming: 5 bases; J trimming: 7 bases; junction bases outside the gene matches: 6. CDR3 region: CSASRDRGRQPQHF. CDR3 DNA: TGCAGTGCTTCCAGGGACAGGGGGCGACAGCCCCAGCATTTT.

This clonotype was observed at least ten times. The chain has TRBV20-1 and TRBJ2-5; D ambiguous. From germline, CDR1 is DFQATT and CDR2 SNEGSKA (reference sequence). Trimming removed 6 bases from V and 6 bases from J, with 14 bases in between. This CDR3 comprises 12 residues. The CDR3 loop is CSAWVATKTQYF. CDR3 DNA sequence: TGCAGTGCCTGGGTAGCTACGAAGACCCAGTACTTC.

Many counts were recorded for this clonotype. This chain links TRBV11-3 with TRBJ2-1; 8 bases match TRBD2. The CDR3 loop spans 19 amino acids. The germline CDR1 and CDR2 sequences are SGHNT and YENEEA. The ends lost 5 bases at V and 8 bases at J; junction bases unmatched: 23. CDR3 amino acids: CASSPGGLGGTGGPDEQFF. In DNA form, the CDR3 reads TGTGCCAGCAGCCCTGGGGGGCTGGGTGGGACGGGAGGGCCGGATGAGCAGTTCTTC.

This clonotype has a count of ten or more. The chain combines TRBV6-1 with TRBJ1-2, with TRBD1 matching 9 bases. Trimming cost V 5 bases and J 5 bases; bases outside gene matches: 12. Germline CDR1 MNHNS, CDR2 SASEGT. The CDR3 totals 16 residues. CDR3 nucleotide sequence: TGTGCCAGCAGTTACTCCCCGGGACAGGGCCTTTATGGCTACACCTTC. Encoded protein: CASSYSPGQGLYGYTF.

This clonotype has only a few counts. V and J are TRBV9 and TRBJ2-5; weak D call: TRBD2 (6 bases). The CDR3 is 16 amino acids. Germline values: CDR1 SGDLS, CDR2 YYNGEE. V lost 3 bases, J lost 2 bases, and 17 bases lay in between. The CDR3 nucleotides read TGTGCCAGCAGCGCCTTGCGGAGGGGCGCACAAGAGACCCAGTACTTC. This gives the protein CASSALRRGAQETQYF.